Shown below are 3 T cell receptor beta chains from a single sample sequenced in a study of human T cells and chemical hapten exposure. The time point: patch test 3, about 24 weeks after DPC sensitization. Treatment meaning: therapeutic diphenylcyclopropenone sensitization with weekly scalp DPC. TCRdb fed the RACE reads into MiXCR, producing one record per CDR3 protein. The sample lists about 190,000 distinct CDR3 sequences, about 25% occurring once. Source: whole blood, taken in connection with sensitization to the hapten diphenylcyclopropenone (DPC). The receptor set was obtained from a woman aged 40 to 49 with alopecia areata. Some clones in this sample may be carry-over from other donors' samples.

This clonotype occurred many times. This chain connects TRBV7-2 to TRBJ1-5; 8 nucleotides match TRBD1. The CDR3 runs 16 residues. V was pared by 6 bases and J by 0 bases, with 7 bases of the junction left unmatched. CDR1 and CDR2 (germline): SGHTA, FQGNSA. CDR3 loop: CASSSRTGGSNQPQHF. CDR3 sequence (DNA): TGTGCCAGCAGTTCTCGAACAGGGGGTAGCAATCAGCCCCAGCATTTT.

Points on this clonotype: This sequence may be a read error, since a much larger clone differs from it by one base. This chain links TRBV7-2 with TRBJ2-1; TRBD2 might be the D (5 bases). This CDR3 region has 13 residues. Germline lookup yields CDR1 SGHTA and CDR2 FQGNSA. The DNA for the CDR3 is TGTGTCAGCAGCCCAACTAGATACAATGAGCAGTTCTTC. Its protein product is CVSSPTRYNEQFF.

This clonotype was found a few times. V is TRBV7-9 and J is TRBJ2-2; D not resolved. This CDR3 comprises 14 residues. Germline V gene data show CDR1 as SEHNR and CDR2 as FQNEAQ (reference sequence). V lost 5 bases and J lost 4, with 11 bases in between. The CDR3 spells CASSIMDLTGELFF. In DNA form, the CDR3 reads TGTGCCAGCAGCATCATGGATCTCACCGGGGAGCTGTTTTTT.